What follows is one TCR beta chain and its context. The record originates from a study of blood T cell repertoires in COVID-19. The wider study: Samples representing acute and convalescent COVID-19 were sourced from the United States, Italy and Spain. PBMCs, B-cell-depleted T cells, or T cells provided the cDNA or gDNA that made up the material.

Data came from immunoSEQ multiplex PCR; TCRdb stores just in-frame clones and leaves some out. The sample lists tens of thousands of clones, 65% to 85% occurring once. Trimming took off 4 bases at V and 3 bases at J, with 13 bases between the two ends. This CDR3 contains 14 residues. Germline V gene data show CDR1 as SGHKS and CDR2 as YYEKEE (reference sequence). Sample: peripheral blood. This rearrangement joins TRBV5-5 to TRBJ1-1; perhaps TRBD1 as D (6 bases). The receptor was derived from a human donor in a cohort sampled during active COVID-19. As DNA, the CDR3 is TGTGCCAGCAGCCTACAGGGTTTTGACACTGAAGCTTTCTTT. It codes for CASSLQGFDTEAFF.